This TCR beta chain was captured in a study of OX40 agonist ivuxolimab in advanced cancers. Study outcomes and limitations: The 0.1-3.0 mg/kg partial responders had among the lowest clonal expansion. Researchers report that CD8+ T cells had, on average, more expanded clones than CD4+. Specificity for antigen went undetermined in the expanded peripheral T cells.

Germline loops: CDR1 SGHKS, CDR2 YYEKEE (reference sequence). CDR3 length: 15 amino acids. V was cut by 4 bases and J by 7 bases, with 18 bases left in between. Profiling relied on immunoSEQ multiplex PCR, and the TCRdb table lists in-frame clones only, not all of them. The sample records some 100,000 clones, 75% to 90% being singletons. As for this clone: The antigen is not known.

Patients were ineligible given autoimmune disease history or systemic immunosuppression. This specimen consisted of CD4+ or CD8+ T cells sorted from blood, obtained in a trial of the OX40 agonist ivuxolimab. The genes are TRBV5-5 and TRBJ2-1; the D gene is possibly TRBD1 (6 bases). This receptor was identified in an adult with an advanced solid tumor such as melanoma, head and neck, liver or kidney cancer. The CDR3 reads CASSQQGTSANEQFF. Here the CDR3 DNA reads TGTGCCAGCAGCCAACAGGGTACTTCGGCGAATGAGCAGTTCTTC.